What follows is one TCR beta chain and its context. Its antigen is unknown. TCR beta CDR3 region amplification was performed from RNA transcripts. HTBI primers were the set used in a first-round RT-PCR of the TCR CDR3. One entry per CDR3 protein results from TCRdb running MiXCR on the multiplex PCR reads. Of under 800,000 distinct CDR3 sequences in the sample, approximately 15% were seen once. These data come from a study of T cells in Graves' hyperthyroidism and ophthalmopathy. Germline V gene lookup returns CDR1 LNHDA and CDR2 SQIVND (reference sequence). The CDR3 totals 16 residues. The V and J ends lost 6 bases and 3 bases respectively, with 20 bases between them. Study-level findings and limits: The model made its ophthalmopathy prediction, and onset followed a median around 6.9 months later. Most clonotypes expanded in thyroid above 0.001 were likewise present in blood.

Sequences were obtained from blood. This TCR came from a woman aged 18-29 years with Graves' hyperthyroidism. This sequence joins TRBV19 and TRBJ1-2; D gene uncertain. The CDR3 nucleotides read TGTGCCAGTAGCGCAGACTTACCCTCGGCCTACTATGGCTACACCTTC. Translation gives CASSADLPSAYYGYTF.